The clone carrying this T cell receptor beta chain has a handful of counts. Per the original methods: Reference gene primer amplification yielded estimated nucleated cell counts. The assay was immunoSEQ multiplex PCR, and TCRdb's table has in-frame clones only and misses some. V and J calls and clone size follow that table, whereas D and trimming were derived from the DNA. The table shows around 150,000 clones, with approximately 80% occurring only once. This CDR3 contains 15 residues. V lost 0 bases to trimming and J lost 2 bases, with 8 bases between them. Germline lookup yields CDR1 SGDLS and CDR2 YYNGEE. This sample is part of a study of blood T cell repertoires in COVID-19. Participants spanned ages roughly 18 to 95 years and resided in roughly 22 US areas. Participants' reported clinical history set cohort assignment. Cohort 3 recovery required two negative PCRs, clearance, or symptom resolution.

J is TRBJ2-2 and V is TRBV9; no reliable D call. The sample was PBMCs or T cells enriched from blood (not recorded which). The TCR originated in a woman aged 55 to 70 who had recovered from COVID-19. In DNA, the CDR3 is TGTGCCAGCAGCGTAGGGGCAGGTAACACCGGGGAGCTGTTTTTT. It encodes CASSVGAGNTGELFF.